Shown below are 15 T cell receptor beta chains from a single sample sequenced in a study of blood T cell repertoires in COVID-19. The data were produced by immunoSEQ multiplex PCR, yet TCRdb's version contains in-frame clones alone and is incomplete. This table holds 40,000 to 60,000 clones, about nine tenths found once. The sequenced sample was peripheral blood. These receptors were collected from a woman older than 75 with COVID-19, enrolled during active disease.

The count of this clone is one. The chain employs TRBV2 and TRBJ2-7; 7 bases are shared with TRBD2. V shed 5 bases, J shed 3 bases, and the junction held 4 bases outside the gene matches. CDR3 length: 13 amino acids. CDR1 is SNHLY, CDR2 FYNNEI, per germline. CDR3 sequence: CASSSGTNYEQYF. CDR3 DNA sequence: TGTGCCAGCAGTTCCGGGACTAACTACGAGCAGTACTTC. The full variable domain, completed using reference TRBV2 and TRBJ2-7, is EPEVTQTPSHQVTQMGQEVILRCVPISNHLYFYWYRQILGQKVEFLVSFYNNEISEKSEIFDDQFSVERPDGSNFTLKIRSTKLEDSAMYFCASSSGTNYEQYFGPGTRLTVT.

The chain combines TRBV7-8 with TRBJ2-1, with 10 positions matching TRBD1. The CDR3 loop spans 16 amino acids. The J segment lost 7 bases and the V segment lost 7 bases, leaving 13 bases of the junction unmatched. The germline CDR1 and CDR2 sequences are SGHVS and FQNEAQ. The DNA for the CDR3 is TGTGCCAGCACCCCTGGGGCCGGGACAGGGGCAAATGAGCAGTTCTTC. The encoded protein is CASTPGAGTGANEQFF.

This clone was picked up a small number of times. V gene TRBV5-1 combines with J gene TRBJ1-1, with 11 bases aligning to TRBD1. The germline V gene encodes CDR1 SGHRS and CDR2 YFSETQ. J lost 4 bases, V lost 5 bases, and 7 bases had no gene match. This CDR3 spans 15 amino acids. The CDR3 DNA reads TGCGCCAGCAGGACTACTGGGACAGGGGGCACTGAAGCTTTCTTT. Translation: CASRTTGTGGTEAFF.

As to this clone: The junction differs from germline at one of its ends, possibly a read error. This chain joins TRBV7-7 and TRBJ2-3; 8 bases are shared with TRBD1. The CDR3 sequence is 15 residues long. CDR1 and CDR2 from the germline V gene are SSHAT and FNYEAQ (reference sequence). Here the CDR3 DNA reads TGTGCTAGCAGCTTTTCAGGGGGCCTCACAGATACGCAGTATTTT. Residues: CASSFSGGLTDTQYF.

The V and J genes are TRBV5-1 and TRBJ1-1, with TRBD1 matching over 8 bases. V was clipped by 3 bases and J by 1 base; unmatched bases: 2. The CDR3 covers 14 residues. CDR1 and CDR2 from the germline V gene are SGHRS and YFSETQ. The CDR3 region is CASSWTGRNTEAFF. DNA for the CDR3: TGCGCCAGCAGCTGGACAGGGAGGAACACTGAAGCTTTCTTT.

The chain uses TRBV18 and TRBJ2-7, with D perhaps matching TRBD1 (6 bases). Germline assignment: CDR1 KGHSH and CDR2 LQKENI. V shed 5 bases and J shed 5 bases, with 7 bases lying between them. The CDR3 loop spans 11 amino acids. Here the CDR3 reads CASSYRDEQYF. Here the CDR3 DNA reads TGTGCCAGCTCATACAGGGACGAGCAGTACTTC.

The chain joins TRBV27 to TRBJ1-5, with 12 bases lining up with TRBD1. This CDR3 has 17 residues. With V trimmed by 9 bases and J by 5 bases, 14 bases remained unmatched. Germline assignment: CDR1 MNHEY and CDR2 SMNVEV (reference sequence). The CDR3 coding sequence is TGTGCCAGTCGAGCCTTCGCCGGGACAGGGGGCTATCAGCCCCAGCATTTT. This sequence encodes CASRAFAGTGGYQPQHF.

The chain has TRBV2 and TRBJ1-2; D gene ambiguous. With 4 bases removed from V and 8 bases from J, the gap between germline ends came to 14 bases. Germline V CDR1 and CDR2: SNHLY, FYNNEI. The CDR3 loop spans 13 amino acids. The CDR3, as DNA: TGTGCCAGCAGTGCTGTCGGTTTACGCGGCTACACCTTC. Translated, it gives CASSAVGLRGYTF.

This chain connects TRBV5-1 to TRBJ2-7, with D possibly being TRBD1 (6 bases). The germline gives CDR1 SGHRS, CDR2 YFSETQ. The CDR3 runs to 13 residues. V shed 3 bases and J shed 5 bases, with 12 bases lying between them. CDR3 loop: CASSSTGVDEQYF. CDR3 sequence (DNA): TGCGCCAGCAGCTCGACAGGAGTGGACGAGCAGTACTTC.

V gene TRBV7-9 combines with J gene TRBJ1-4; no definite D call. Germline lookup yields CDR1 SEHNR and CDR2 FQNEAQ (reference sequence). V was pared by 5 bases and J by 9 bases, with 16 bases between. The CDR3 extends over 14 amino acids. The DNA for the CDR3 is TGTGCCAGCAGCCTACAGTCCGCTTCCCAAAAACTGTTTTTT. Amino acid sequence: CASSLQSASQKLFF.

This sequence joins TRBV27 and TRBJ1-5; D is unclear. Trimming left V 1 base short and J 6 bases short, with 4 bases between. Germline V lookup: CDR1 MNHEY, CDR2 SMNVEV (reference sequence). The CDR3 runs 12 residues. CDR3 DNA: TGTGCCAGCAGTTTATACGGTCAGCCCCAGCATTTT. Translating gives CASSLYGQPQHF.

The chain links TRBV6-1 to TRBJ1-2; TRBD1 agrees at 7 bases. Trimming took 3 bases from V and 6 from J; bases not matched to a gene: 7. The CDR3 sequence is 14 residues long. CDR1 and CDR2 from the germline V gene are MNHNS and SASEGT. The CDR3 DNA sequence: TGTGCCAGCAGTGACCCCCACACAGGGGATGGCTACACCTTC. Translation gives CASSDPHTGDGYTF.

The rearrangement links TRBV18 to TRBJ2-5; D remains unclear. Germline-derived CDR1 and CDR2 are KGHSH and LQKENI. This CDR3 comprises 13 residues. V gave up 3 bases and J gave up 1 base, with 6 bases separating them. The CDR3 here is CASSPTIQETQYF. In DNA, the CDR3 is TGTGCCAGCTCACCCACTATCCAAGAGACCCAGTACTTC.

The chain has TRBV4-1 and TRBJ2-1; TRBD2 matches at 15 bases. Germline CDR1 reads MGHRA; CDR2 reads YSYEKL. The CDR3 contains 17 residues. Trimming took 1 base from V and 7 from J; bases not matched to a gene: 5. The CDR3 loop is CASSQVRTSGRGNEQFF. In DNA form, the CDR3 reads TGCGCCAGCAGCCAAGTCCGGACTAGCGGGAGGGGAAATGAGCAGTTCTTC.

As to this clone: At one end the junction does not follow the germline gene, possibly because of a read error. The chain has TRBV7-7 and TRBJ2-3, with TRBD1 matching 8 bases. The CDR3 is 15 amino acids. Germline CDR1 SSHAT, CDR2 FNYEAQ (reference sequence). CDR3 sequence reads: CASSLGTGPADTQYF. The CDR3 DNA reads TGTGCTAGCAGCCTCGGGACAGGACCCGCAGATACGCAGTATTTT.